Sequencing of this TCR beta chain was carried out in a study of early T cells in non-severe SARS-CoV-2 infection. In the study overall: Sequencing targeted bulk RNA from unsorted whole blood, leaving chains unpaired.

Attachment of unique molecular identifiers to individual cDNA molecules was performed. TCRdb reprocessed the 5' RACE reads with MiXCR, giving one entry per CDR3 protein. The table has about 30,000 distinct CDR3 sequences, roughly 3.9% seen once. CDR3 length equals 13 residues. Trimming took off 10 bases at V and 0 bases at J, with 10 bases between the two ends. Germline V CDR1 and CDR2: ENHRY, SYGVKD. Overall study findings and caveats: VDJdb-based annotation leaned toward anti-spike CD8 responses and missed private and CD4 specificities.

Many counts were recorded for this clonotype. Its antigen remains unidentified. What was sequenced was whole blood. V and J are TRBV10-3 and TRBJ1-5; no clear D. The receptor was derived from an adult who was a healthcare worker with PCR-confirmed SARS-CoV-2 infection or an uninfected control (not recorded which). CDR3 coding DNA: TGTGCCACCCAAGTGAATAGCAATCAGCCCCAGCATTTT. Encoded protein: CATQVNSNQPQHF.